This T cell receptor beta chain was recorded in a study of human T cells and chemical hapten exposure. For the study at large: Patch tests put 0.01% DPC on the upper back, and the results were checked at 6 days.

The time point is: pre-sensitization, week 0. The treatment is: therapeutic diphenylcyclopropenone sensitization with weekly scalp DPC. MiXCR, applied by TCRdb to the RACE reads, yields one record per CDR3 protein. The profile covers approximately 370,000 distinct CDR3 sequences, with approximately 5% appearing a single time and about 7.7% taken by the ten largest. Trimming removed 6 bases from V and 1 base from J; junction bases left unmatched: 8. CDR3 size: 15 residues. From germline, CDR1 is MDHEN and CDR2 SYDVKM. The chain carries TRBV28 and TRBJ1-1, with 7 bases lining up with TRBD1. This TCR derives from a woman between 18 and 29 years old with alopecia areata. Some clones in this sample may be carry-over from other donors' samples. Sequencing was performed on whole blood, taken in connection with sensitization to the hapten diphenylcyclopropenone (DPC). The CDR3 nucleotides read TGTGCCAGCAGCCCTCCGACAGGGTGGAACACTGAAGCTTTCTTT. This sequence encodes CASSPPTGWNTEAFF.